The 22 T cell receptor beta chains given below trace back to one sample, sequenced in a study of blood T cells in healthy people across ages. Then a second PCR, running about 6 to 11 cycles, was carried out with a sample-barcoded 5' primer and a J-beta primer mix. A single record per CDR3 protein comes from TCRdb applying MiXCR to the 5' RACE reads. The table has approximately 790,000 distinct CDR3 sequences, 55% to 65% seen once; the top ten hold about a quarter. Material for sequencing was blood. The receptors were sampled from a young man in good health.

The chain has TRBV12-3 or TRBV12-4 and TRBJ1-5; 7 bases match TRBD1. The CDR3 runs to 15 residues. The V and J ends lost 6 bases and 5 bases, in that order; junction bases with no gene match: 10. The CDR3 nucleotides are TGTGCCAGCAGCCCAGCTTGGGACAGTTATCAGCCCCAGCATTTT. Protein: CASSPAWDSYQPQHF.

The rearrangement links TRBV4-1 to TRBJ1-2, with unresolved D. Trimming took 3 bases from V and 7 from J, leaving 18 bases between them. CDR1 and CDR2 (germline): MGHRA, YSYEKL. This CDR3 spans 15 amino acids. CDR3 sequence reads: CASSQEPTREGGYTF. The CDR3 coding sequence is TGCGCCAGCAGCCAGGAACCTACAAGGGAGGGTGGCTACACCTTC.

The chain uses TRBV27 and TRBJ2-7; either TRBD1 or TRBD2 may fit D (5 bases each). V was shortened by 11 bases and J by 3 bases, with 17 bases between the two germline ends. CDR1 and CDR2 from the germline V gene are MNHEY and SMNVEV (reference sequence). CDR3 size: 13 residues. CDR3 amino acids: CASRPEGIYEQYF. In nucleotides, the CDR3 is TGTGCCTCACGACCCGAGGGGATCTACGAGCAGTACTTC.

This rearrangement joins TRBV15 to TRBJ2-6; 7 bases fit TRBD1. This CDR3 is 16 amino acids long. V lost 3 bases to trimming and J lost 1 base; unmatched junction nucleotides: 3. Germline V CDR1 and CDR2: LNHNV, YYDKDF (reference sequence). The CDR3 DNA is TGTGCCACCAGCAGGATGGACAGGTCTGGGGCCAACGTCCTGACTTTC. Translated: CATSRMDRSGANVLTF.

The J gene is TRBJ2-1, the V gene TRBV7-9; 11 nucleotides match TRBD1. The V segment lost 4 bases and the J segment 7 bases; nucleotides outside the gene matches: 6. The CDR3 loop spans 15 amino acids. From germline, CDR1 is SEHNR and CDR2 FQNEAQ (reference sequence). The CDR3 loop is CASSSAGTGGNEQFF. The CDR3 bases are TGTGCCAGCAGCTCGGCCGGGACAGGGGGAAATGAGCAGTTCTTC.

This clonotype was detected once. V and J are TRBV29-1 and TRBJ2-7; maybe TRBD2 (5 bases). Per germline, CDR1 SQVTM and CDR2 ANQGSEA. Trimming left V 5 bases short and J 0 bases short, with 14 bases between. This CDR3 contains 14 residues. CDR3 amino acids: CSVSHGLLSYEQYF. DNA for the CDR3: TGCAGCGTTTCTCACGGACTGCTCTCCTACGAGCAGTACTTC.

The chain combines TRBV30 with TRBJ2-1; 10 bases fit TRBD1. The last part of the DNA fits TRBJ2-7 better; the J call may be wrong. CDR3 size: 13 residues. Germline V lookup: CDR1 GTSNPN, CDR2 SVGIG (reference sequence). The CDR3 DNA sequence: TGTGCCTGGGGACAGGGGGATGCACGGGAGCAGTACTTC. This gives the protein CAWGQGDAREQYF.

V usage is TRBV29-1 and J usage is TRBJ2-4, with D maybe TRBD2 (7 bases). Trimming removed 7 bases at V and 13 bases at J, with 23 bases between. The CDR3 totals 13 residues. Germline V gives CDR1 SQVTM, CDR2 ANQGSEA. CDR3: CSATDRDTGRQYF. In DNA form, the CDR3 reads TGCAGCGCAACTGACCGGGACACCGGGAGGCAGTACTTC.

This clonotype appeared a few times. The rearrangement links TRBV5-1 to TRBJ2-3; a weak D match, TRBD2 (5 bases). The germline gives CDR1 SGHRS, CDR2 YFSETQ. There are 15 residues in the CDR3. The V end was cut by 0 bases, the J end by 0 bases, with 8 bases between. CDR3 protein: CASSLDRTSTDTQYF. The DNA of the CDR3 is TGCGCCAGCAGCTTGGACCGGACTAGCACAGATACGCAGTATTTT. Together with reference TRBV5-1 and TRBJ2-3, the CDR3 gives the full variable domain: KAGVTQTPRYLIKTRGQQVTLSCSPISGHRSVSWYQQTPGQGLQFLFEYFSETQRNKGNFPGRFSGRQFSNSRSEMNVSTLELGDSALYLCASSLDRTSTDTQYFGPGTRLTVL.

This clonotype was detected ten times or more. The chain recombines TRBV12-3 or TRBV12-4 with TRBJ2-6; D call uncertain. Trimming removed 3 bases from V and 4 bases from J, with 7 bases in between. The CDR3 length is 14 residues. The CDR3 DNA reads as TGTGCCAGCAGTTTGGGCGGAGGGGCCAACGTCCTGACTTTC. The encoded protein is CASSLGGGANVLTF.

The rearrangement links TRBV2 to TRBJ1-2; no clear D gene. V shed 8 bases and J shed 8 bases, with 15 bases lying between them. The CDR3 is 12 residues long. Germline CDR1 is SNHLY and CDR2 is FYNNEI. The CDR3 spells CASRGNPWGYTF. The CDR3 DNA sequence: TGTGCCAGCCGTGGCAACCCCTGGGGCTACACCTTC.

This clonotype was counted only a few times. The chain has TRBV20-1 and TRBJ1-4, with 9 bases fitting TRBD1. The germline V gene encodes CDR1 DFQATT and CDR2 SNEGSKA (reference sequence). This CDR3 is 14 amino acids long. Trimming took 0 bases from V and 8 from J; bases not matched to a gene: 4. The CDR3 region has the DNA TGCAGTGCTAGAGAACAGGGGGCAAAAGAAAAACTGTTTTTT. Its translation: CSAREQGAKEKLFF.

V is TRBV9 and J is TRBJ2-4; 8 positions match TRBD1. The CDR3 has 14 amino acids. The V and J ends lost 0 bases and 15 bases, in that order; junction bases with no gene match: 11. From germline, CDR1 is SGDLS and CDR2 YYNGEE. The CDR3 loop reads CASSVAGQGARVYF. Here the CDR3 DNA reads TGTGCCAGCAGCGTAGCAGGGCAGGGGGCGAGGGTGTACTTC.

The CDR3 loop reads CATSRVGGQETQYF. CDR3 bases: TGTGCCACCAGCAGAGTGGGGGGGCAAGAGACCCAGTACTTC. This chain links TRBV15 with TRBJ2-5; 7 bases are shared with TRBD2. The germline V gene encodes CDR1 LNHNV and CDR2 YYDKDF (reference sequence). This CDR3 region has 14 residues. V lost 1 base, J lost 2 bases, and 1 base stayed unmatched.

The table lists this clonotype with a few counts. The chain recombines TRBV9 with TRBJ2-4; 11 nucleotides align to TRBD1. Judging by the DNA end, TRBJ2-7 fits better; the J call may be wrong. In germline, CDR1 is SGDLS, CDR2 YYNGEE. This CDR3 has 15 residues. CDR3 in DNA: TGTGCCAGCAGCGACACGGGACAGGGGGACCACGAGCAGTACTTC. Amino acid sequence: CASSDTGQGDHEQYF.

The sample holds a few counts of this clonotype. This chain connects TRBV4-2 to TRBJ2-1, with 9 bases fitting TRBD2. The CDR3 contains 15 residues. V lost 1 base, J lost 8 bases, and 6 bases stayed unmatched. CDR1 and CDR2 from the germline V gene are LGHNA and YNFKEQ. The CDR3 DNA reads TGTGCCAGCAGCCAAGCTGCGGGGGGGCCCGATGAGCAGTTCTTC. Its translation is CASSQAAGGPDEQFF.

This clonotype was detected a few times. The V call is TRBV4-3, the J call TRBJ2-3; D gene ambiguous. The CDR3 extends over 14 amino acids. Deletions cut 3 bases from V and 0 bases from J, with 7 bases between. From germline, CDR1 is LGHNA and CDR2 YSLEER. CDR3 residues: CASSHLDSTDTQYF. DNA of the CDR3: TGCGCCAGCAGCCACCTCGACAGCACAGATACGCAGTATTTT.

The DNA of the CDR3 is TGTGCCAGCAGGATAACTACAGGGGGTGAGCAGTTCTTC. Protein product: CASRITTGGEQFF. The chain employs TRBV6-2 or TRBV6-3 and TRBJ2-1, with 8 bases identical to TRBD1. Per germline, CDR1 MNHEY and CDR2 SVGEGT. With V trimmed by 6 bases and J by 9 bases, 7 bases remained unmatched. The CDR3 extends over 13 amino acids.

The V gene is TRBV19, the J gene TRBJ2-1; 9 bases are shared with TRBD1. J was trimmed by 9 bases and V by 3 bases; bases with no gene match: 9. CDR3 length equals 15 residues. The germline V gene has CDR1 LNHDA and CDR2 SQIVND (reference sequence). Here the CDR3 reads CASSIPGQGRFEQFF. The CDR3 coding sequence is TGTGCCAGTAGTATCCCGGGACAGGGAAGGTTTGAGCAGTTCTTC.

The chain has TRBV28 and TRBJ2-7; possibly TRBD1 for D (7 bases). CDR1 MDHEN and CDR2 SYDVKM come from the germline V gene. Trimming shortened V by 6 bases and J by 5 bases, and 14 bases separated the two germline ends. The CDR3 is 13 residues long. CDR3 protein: CASSYDREDEQYF. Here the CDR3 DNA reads TGTGCCAGCAGCTACGACAGGGAGGACGAGCAGTACTTC.

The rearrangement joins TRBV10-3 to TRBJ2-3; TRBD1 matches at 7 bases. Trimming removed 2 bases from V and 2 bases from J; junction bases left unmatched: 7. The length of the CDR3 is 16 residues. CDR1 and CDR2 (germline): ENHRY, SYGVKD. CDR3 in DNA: TGTGCCATCAGTGAGGGCCAAACAGGGGACACAGATACGCAGTATTTT. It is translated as CAISEGQTGDTDTQYF.

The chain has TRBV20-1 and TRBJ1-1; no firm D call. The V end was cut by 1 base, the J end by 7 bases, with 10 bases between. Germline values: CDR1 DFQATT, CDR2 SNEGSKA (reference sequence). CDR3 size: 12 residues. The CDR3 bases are TGCAGTGCTAGAGTAGGTGTAGTTGAAGCTTTCTTT. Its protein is CSARVGVVEAFF.